In its sample, the clone carrying this T cell receptor beta chain was seen a few times. The sample comes from a study of early stage breast cancer tumors. Generated by immunoSEQ multiplex PCR, the TCRdb table keeps only in-frame clones and is missing some. The sample lists 30,000 or so clones; around 70% were seen once. The CDR3 runs 14 residues. V was clipped by 4 bases and J by 3 bases; unmatched bases: 5. Germline V gene sequence: CDR1 SQVTM, CDR2 ANQGSEA. Source material: blood. The receptor was isolated from a person aged 50-59 years with breast cancer. V is TRBV29-1 and J is TRBJ1-1, with 10 bases aligning to TRBD1. CDR3 amino acids: CSVVGTGVHTEAFF. The CDR3 region has the DNA TGCAGCGTTGTCGGGACAGGGGTCCACACTGAAGCTTTCTTT.